These 27 T cell receptor beta chains share one sample of origin, sequenced in a study of HIV-infected patients and healthy controls. Alpha and beta constant-region primers primed reverse transcription of approximately 500 ng RNA. Each of the alpha and beta chains got its own library through chain-specific third strand synthesis with indices. TCRdb reprocessed the 5' RACE reads with MiXCR, giving one entry per CDR3 protein. The sample shows approximately 25,000 distinct CDR3 sequences, 8.5% of them seen only once. The repertoire came from unfractionated whole blood and reflected all unsorted peripheral T cells. Sequencing was carried out using blood. These receptors were taken from an adult in good health.

The table lists this clonotype with a few counts. The chain employs TRBV29-1 and TRBJ2-5; perhaps TRBD2 as D (7 bases). CDR1 and CDR2 from the germline V gene are SQVTM and ANQGSEA. The CDR3 is 17 amino acids. Trimming pared 0 bases from V and 4 bases from J, leaving 21 bases between. The CDR3 sequence is CSVEDPGRRGGGETQYF. The CDR3 DNA sequence: TGCAGCGTTGAAGATCCGGGCCGTCGAGGGGGGGGAGAGACCCAGTACTTC.

This clonotype occurred many times. The chain couples TRBV12-5 to TRBJ1-1; D is ambiguous. Germline V gene data show CDR1 as LGHNT and CDR2 as FRNRAP. Trimming removed 3 bases at V and 5 bases at J, with 19 bases between. This CDR3 comprises 16 residues. The CDR3 here is CASGFPAWAVNTEAFF. In DNA form, the CDR3 reads TGTGCTAGTGGTTTCCCCGCTTGGGCCGTCAATACTGAAGCTTTCTTT.

This clonotype was seen a handful of times. The V call is TRBV6-1, the J call TRBJ2-1; no clear D gene. The CDR3 totals 13 residues. Germline V gives CDR1 MNHNS, CDR2 SASEGT. Trimming removed 2 bases from V and 6 bases from J, with 8 bases in between. The DNA of the CDR3 is TGTGCCAGCAGTGAACCAGTGGGCAATGAGCAGTTCTTC. The encoded protein is CASSEPVGNEQFF.

V and J are TRBV6-6 and TRBJ2-7; D not certain. With 2 bases removed from V and 5 bases from J, the gap between germline ends came to 10 bases. Per germline, CDR1 MNHNY and CDR2 SVGAGI (reference sequence). This CDR3 contains 13 residues. The CDR3 reads CASSYRVGDEQYF. The CDR3 DNA reads TGTGCCAGCAGTTACAGAGTAGGAGACGAGCAGTACTTC.

This clonotype was picked up many times. This CDR3 reads CASSVNPSLGDTQYF. The CDR3 nucleotides read TGTGCCAGCAGCGTAAACCCCTCGCTGGGGGATACGCAGTATTTT. The genes are TRBV9 and TRBJ2-3; the D is unclear. Looked up from germline, CDR1 is SGDLS and CDR2 is YYNGEE. The CDR3 length is 15 residues. Trimming cost V 1 base and J 6 bases, with 15 bases left between them.

This clonotype was counted ten times or more. The rearrangement uses TRBV3-1 and TRBJ1-1; a possible D gene is TRBD1 (5 bases). The CDR3 length is 13 residues. Per the germline V gene, CDR1 is LGHDT and CDR2 is YNNKEL (reference sequence). Trimming cost V 5 bases and J 0 bases, with 7 bases left between them. CDR3 sequence: CASSSRVNTEAFF. The DNA for the CDR3 is TGTGCCAGCAGCTCCAGGGTGAACACTGAAGCTTTCTTT.

This clonotype has a count of ten or more. The chain carries TRBV6-1 and TRBJ1-3; 7 nucleotides agree with TRBD1. V shed 1 base and J 0 bases; nucleotides not matched to a gene: 9. Germline CDR1 reads MNHNS; CDR2 reads SASEGT. The CDR3 is made up of 18 amino acids. CDR3 bases: TGTGCCAGCAGTGAAGTAGCTACAGGGGCCCCCTCTGGAAACACCATATATTTT. Its translation is CASSEVATGAPSGNTIYF.

Of note for this clonotype: The junction differs from germline at one of its ends, possibly a read error. The genes are TRBV29-1 and TRBJ2-5; D may be TRBD1 (5 bases). The CDR3 runs 13 residues. CDR1 SQVTM and CDR2 ANQGSEA come from the germline V gene. CDR3 sequence reads: CSVRQLLQDTQYF. Written as DNA, the CDR3 is TGCAGCGTTCGACAGTTACTCCAAGACACCCAGTACTTC.

This clonotype was recorded many times. The J gene is TRBJ1-2, the V gene TRBV20-1; D unresolved. Germline CDR1 reads DFQATT; CDR2 reads SNEGSKA (reference sequence). This CDR3 comprises 11 residues. CDR3: CSPSVWSGYTF. Written as DNA, the CDR3 is TGCAGCCCGTCCGTTTGGAGTGGCTACACCTTC.

There are many counts of this clonotype. The chain combines TRBV28 with TRBJ1-5; 7 nucleotides align to TRBD1. Germline V gene lookup returns CDR1 MDHEN and CDR2 SYDVKM. There are 15 residues in the CDR3. J was trimmed by 8 bases and V by 5 bases; bases with no gene match: 12. The CDR3 coding sequence is TGTGCCAGCAGTCCCGGACAGGACCCGGTTGAGCCCCAGCATTTT. This gives the protein CASSPGQDPVEPQHF.

This clonotype was found many times. The chain employs TRBV6-6 and TRBJ2-3, with D unresolved. This CDR3 spans 14 amino acids. Between the trimmed V and J ends, which lost 8 bases and 6 bases, there was a span of 18 bases. The V gene's germline CDR1 is MNHNY and CDR2 SVGAGI (reference sequence). As DNA, the CDR3 is TGTGCCAGCTCGCTACGGTCCACGCGGGATACGCAGTATTTT. This gives the protein CASSLRSTRDTQYF.

This clonotype showed up many times. The genes are TRBV3-1 and TRBJ2-3; no clear D gene. Germline V gives CDR1 LGHDT, CDR2 YNNKEL (reference sequence). Trimming shortened V by 0 bases and J by 6 bases, and 10 bases separated the two germline ends. The length of the CDR3 is 14 residues. The CDR3 coding sequence is TGTGCCAGCAGCCAAGAGGTTAGGGATGATACGCAGTATTTT. It codes for CASSQEVRDDTQYF.

The table lists this clonotype with many counts. The rearrangement links TRBV6-5 to TRBJ1-5, with D hard to call. Looked up from germline, CDR1 is MNHEY and CDR2 is SVGAGI. V lost 1 base to trimming and J lost 0 bases, with 22 bases between them. The CDR3 extends over 20 amino acids. In DNA form, the CDR3 reads TGTGCCAGCAGTTACTTTCCCCACCGATCACCCTTTAATAGCAATCAGCCCCAGCATTTT. Protein product: CASSYFPHRSPFNSNQPQHF.

At least ten counts were recorded for this clonotype. This sequence joins TRBV27 and TRBJ2-7, with D tentatively TRBD2 (5 bases). Germline V gene data show CDR1 as MNHEY and CDR2 as SMNVEV (reference sequence). Between the trimmed V and J ends, which lost 6 bases and 12 bases, there was a span of 18 bases. The CDR3 is made up of 12 amino acids. This CDR3 reads CASSPYGGVWYF. CDR3 nucleotide sequence: TGTGCCAGCAGCCCTTACGGAGGCGTGTGGTACTTC.

This clonotype was found many times. This chain connects TRBV7-6 to TRBJ1-4, with D unclear. From germline, CDR1 is SGHVS and CDR2 FNYEAQ. Trimming pared 1 base from V and 8 bases from J, leaving 11 bases between. The CDR3 runs to 14 residues. CDR3 DNA sequence: TGTGCCAGCAGCTTAGGATATGGTCCAGAAAAACTGTTTTTT. It is translated as CASSLGYGPEKLFF.

This clonotype was found many times. The rearrangement uses TRBV6-2 or TRBV6-3 and TRBJ1-1; no clear D gene. V shed 7 bases and J shed 1 base, with 7 bases lying between them. CDR3 size: 12 residues. Germline CDR1 is MNHEY and CDR2 is SVGEGT. The CDR3 region has the DNA TGTGCCAGCAAACGGGAGAACACTGAAGCTTTCTTT. Translation: CASKRENTEAFF.

There are many counts of this clonotype. The gene calls are TRBV29-1 and TRBJ2-3, with 10 bases fitting TRBD1. The germline CDR1 and CDR2 sequences are SQVTM and ANQGSEA. The CDR3 runs to 12 residues. The J segment lost 5 bases and the V segment lost 4 bases, leaving 0 bases of the junction unmatched. CDR3 coding DNA: TGCAGCGTTGGGACAGGGGGAGATACGCAGTATTTT. Its translation: CSVGTGGDTQYF.

This clonotype was counted many times. The V gene is TRBV19, the J gene TRBJ2-1; no firm D call. Trimming took 5 bases from V and 0 from J, leaving 11 bases between them. This CDR3 has 15 residues. Germline V gene data show CDR1 as LNHDA and CDR2 as SQIVND (reference sequence). The CDR3 nucleotides are TGTGCCAGTAGTCCCGGGTCGCGCTCCTACAATGAGCAGTTCTTC. The encoded protein is CASSPGSRSYNEQFF. The full variable domain, with the rest looked up from reference TRBV19 and TRBJ2-1, is DGGITQSPKYLFRKEGQNVTLSCEQNLNHDAMYWYRQDPGQGLRLIYYSQIVNDFQKGDIAEGYSVSREKKESFPLTVTSAQKNPTAFYLCASSPGSRSYNEQFFGPGTRLTVL.

This clonotype is deemed medium-sized. The chain couples TRBV6-4 to TRBJ1-1, with 7 bases aligning to TRBD1. The germline CDR1 and CDR2 sequences are MRHNA and SNTAGT. CDR3 size: 14 residues. V was pared by 7 bases and J by 5 bases, with 10 bases of the junction left unmatched. The CDR3 DNA sequence: TGTGCCAGCAAATCAACAGGGGTAAGGACTGAAGCTTTCTTT. It translates to CASKSTGVRTEAFF.

The chain uses TRBV5-6 and TRBJ1-6; 8 nucleotides agree with TRBD1. The J segment lost 6 bases and the V segment lost 6 bases, leaving 2 bases of the junction unmatched. The CDR3 sequence is 13 residues long. The V gene's germline CDR1 is SGHDT and CDR2 YYEEEE. The CDR3 loop reads CASTGQGNSPLHF. CDR3 sequence (DNA): TGTGCCAGCACCGGACAGGGTAATTCACCCCTCCACTTT. Full variable domain (missing parts from reference TRBV5-6 and TRBJ1-6): DAGVTQSPTHLIKTRGQQVTLRCSPKSGHDTVSWYQQALGQGPQFIFQYYEEEERQRGNFPDRFSGHQFPNYSSELNVNALLLGDSALYLCASTGQGNSPLHFGNGTRLTVT.

The chain uses TRBV20-1 and TRBJ2-2, with 11 bases fitting TRBD1. Trimming took 6 bases from V and 3 from J; bases not matched to a gene: 9. This CDR3 has 16 amino acids. Germline CDR1 and CDR2: DFQATT and SNEGSKA (reference sequence). The CDR3 nucleotides read TGCAGTGCCCCCCCGAGGACAGGGGGCTACACCGGGGAGCTGTTTTTT. Protein: CSAPPRTGGYTGELFF.

This clonotype is medium-sized (0.01 to 0.1%). The chain joins TRBV7-9 to TRBJ2-3; 8 nucleotides match TRBD1. Trimming removed 4 bases from V and 4 bases from J; junction bases left unmatched: 7. Germline CDR1 is SEHNR and CDR2 is FQNEAQ (reference sequence). There are 15 residues in the CDR3. In nucleotides, the CDR3 is TGTGCCAGCAGCTCTAAGGACAGGGAATCAGATACGCAGTATTTT. It codes for CASSSKDRESDTQYF.

V is TRBV29-1 and J is TRBJ1-3, with D possibly TRBD1 on 6 matching bases. V dropped 5 bases and J dropped 0 bases, with 11 bases sitting between them. The germline V gene has CDR1 SQVTM and CDR2 ANQGSEA. The CDR3 length is 14 residues. The CDR3 spells CSVIQGNSGNTIYF. CDR3 nucleotides: TGCAGCGTTATACAGGGCAACTCTGGAAACACCATATATTTT.

The chain combines TRBV12-3 or TRBV12-4 with TRBJ2-5, with D uncertain. The CDR3 is 14 amino acids. Between the trimmed V and J ends, which lost 6 bases and 1 base, there was a span of 12 bases. DNA of the CDR3: TGTGCCAGCAGCAAGCCGGGCAGCCAAGAGACCCAGTACTTC. Protein sequence: CASSKPGSQETQYF.

This clonotype came up many times. The V call is TRBV7-2, the J call TRBJ1-2; TRBD1 aligns across 7 bases. The CDR3 has 13 amino acids. Germline loops: CDR1 SGHTA, CDR2 FQGNSA. J lost 4 bases, V lost 3 bases, and 2 bases had no gene match. The CDR3 nucleotides are TGTGCCAGCAGCTTTGGACAGGCCTATGGCTACACCTTC. As protein: CASSFGQAYGYTF.

This clonotype was counted many times. J is TRBJ1-2 and V is TRBV10-2; D possibly corresponds to TRBD1 (6 bases). V lost 2 bases, J lost 8 bases, and 12 bases lay in between. Germline V CDR1 and CDR2: WSHSY, SAAADI. The CDR3 is 13 amino acids. The CDR3, as DNA: TGCGCCAGCAGTGAGAAATGGACAGCCGGCTACACCTTC. This gives the protein CASSEKWTAGYTF.

This clonotype has a count of ten or more. The DNA for the CDR3 is TGTGCCAGCAGTAACCGGGACAGGGGAGCAGATACGCAGTATTTT. Amino acids: CASSNRDRGADTQYF. The rearrangement uses TRBV5-4 and TRBJ2-3, with TRBD1 identical over 10 bases. Germline values: CDR1 SGHNT, CDR2 YYREEE (reference sequence). This CDR3 contains 15 residues. The V and J ends lost 5 bases and 4 bases, in that order; junction bases with no gene match: 7.